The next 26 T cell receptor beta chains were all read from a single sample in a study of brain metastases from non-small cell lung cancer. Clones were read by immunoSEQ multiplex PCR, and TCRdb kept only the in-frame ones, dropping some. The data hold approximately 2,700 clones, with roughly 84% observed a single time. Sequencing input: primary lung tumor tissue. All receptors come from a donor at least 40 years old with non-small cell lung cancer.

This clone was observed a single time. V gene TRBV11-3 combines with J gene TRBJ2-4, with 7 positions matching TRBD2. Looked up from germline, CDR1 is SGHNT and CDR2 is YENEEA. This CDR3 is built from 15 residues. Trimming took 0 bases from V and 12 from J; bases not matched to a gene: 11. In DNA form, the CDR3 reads TGTGCCAGCAGCTTAGATACAGGCGGCGGGAGACATCAGTACTTC. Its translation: CASSLDTGGGRHQYF.

The CDR3 DNA reads as TGTGCCACCAGTGATCCGATATATATCTCTGGAAACACCATATATTTT. Its translation is CATSDPIYISGNTIYF. V and J are TRBV24-1 and TRBJ1-3; D remains unclear. Germline values: CDR1 KGHDR, CDR2 SFDVKD. The CDR3 runs to 16 residues. Trimming pared 3 bases from V and 0 bases from J, leaving 11 bases between.

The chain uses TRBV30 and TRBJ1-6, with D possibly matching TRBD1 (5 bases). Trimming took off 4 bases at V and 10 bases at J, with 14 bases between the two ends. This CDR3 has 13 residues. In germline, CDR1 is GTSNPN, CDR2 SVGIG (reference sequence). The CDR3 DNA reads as TGTGCCTGGACCCGGGTAGGGGACTCACCCCTCCACTTT. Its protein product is CAWTRVGDSPLHF. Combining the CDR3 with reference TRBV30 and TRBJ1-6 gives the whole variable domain SQTIHQWPATLVQPVGSPLSLECTVEGTSNPNLYWYRQAAGRGLQLLFYSVGIGQISSEVPQNLSASRPQDRQFILSSKKLLLSDSGFYLCAWTRVGDSPLHFGNGTRLTVT.

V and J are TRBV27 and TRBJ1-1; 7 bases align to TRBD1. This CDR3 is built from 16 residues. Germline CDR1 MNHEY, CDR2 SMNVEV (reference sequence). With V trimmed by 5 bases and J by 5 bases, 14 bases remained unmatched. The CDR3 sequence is CASSMGTAIGRTEAFF. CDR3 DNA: TGTGCCAGCAGTATGGGGACAGCGATAGGGAGGACTGAAGCTTTCTTT.

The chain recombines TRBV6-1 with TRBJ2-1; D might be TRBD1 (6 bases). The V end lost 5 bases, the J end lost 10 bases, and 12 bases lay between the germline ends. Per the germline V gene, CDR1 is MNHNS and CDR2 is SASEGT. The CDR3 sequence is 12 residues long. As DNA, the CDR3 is TGTGCCAGCAGTTCCTTCGACAGGGAGCAGTTCTTC. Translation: CASSSFDREQFF.

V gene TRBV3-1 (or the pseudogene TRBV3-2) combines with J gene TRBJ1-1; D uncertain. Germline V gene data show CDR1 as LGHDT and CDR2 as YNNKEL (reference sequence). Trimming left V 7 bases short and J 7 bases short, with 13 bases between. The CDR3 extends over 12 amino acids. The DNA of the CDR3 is TGTGCCAGCACCCTAAACATCCGTGAAGCTTTCTTT. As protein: CASTLNIREAFF.

CDR3 sequence: CASSSAGSVTEAFF. CDR3 bases: TGTGCCAGCAGTTCGGCGGGGAGCGTCACTGAAGCTTTCTTT. The chain is built from TRBV6-5 and TRBJ1-1, with D hard to call. There are 14 residues in the CDR3. The V and J ends lost 4 bases and 4 bases respectively, with 13 bases between them. Germline V gene sequence: CDR1 MNHEY, CDR2 SVGAGI.

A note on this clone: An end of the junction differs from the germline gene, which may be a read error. This CDR3 is CVSSPPQAGAYNEQFF. DNA for the CDR3: TGTGTCAGCTCACCACCTCAAGCGGGAGCCTACAATGAGCAGTTCTTC. The chain couples TRBV18 to TRBJ2-1; 8 bases align to TRBD2. The CDR3 is 16 residues long. Germline lookup yields CDR1 KGHSH and CDR2 LQKENI.

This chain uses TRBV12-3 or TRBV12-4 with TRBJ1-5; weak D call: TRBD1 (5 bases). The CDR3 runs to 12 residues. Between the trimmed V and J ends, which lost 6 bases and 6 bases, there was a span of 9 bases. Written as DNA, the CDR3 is TGTGCCAGCAGATTCCAGGGTCAGCCCCAGCATTTT. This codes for CASRFQGQPQHF.

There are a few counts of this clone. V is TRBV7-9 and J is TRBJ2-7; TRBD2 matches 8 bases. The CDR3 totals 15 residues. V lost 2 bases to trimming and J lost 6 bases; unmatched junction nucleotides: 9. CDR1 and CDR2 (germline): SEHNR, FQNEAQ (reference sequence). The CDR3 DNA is TGTGCCAGCAGCTTACATAGCGGGATAACCTCCGAGCAGTACTTC. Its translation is CASSLHSGITSEQYF.

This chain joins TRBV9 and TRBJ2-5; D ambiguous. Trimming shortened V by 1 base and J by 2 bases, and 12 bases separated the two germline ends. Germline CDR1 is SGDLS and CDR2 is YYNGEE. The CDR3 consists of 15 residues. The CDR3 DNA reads TGTGCCAGCAGCGTAACATCCAAGGAGCAAGAGACCCAGTACTTC. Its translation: CASSVTSKEQETQYF.

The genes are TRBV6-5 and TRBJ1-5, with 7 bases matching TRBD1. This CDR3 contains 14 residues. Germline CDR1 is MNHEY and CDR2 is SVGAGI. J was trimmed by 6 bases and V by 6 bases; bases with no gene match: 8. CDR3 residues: CASRPYRGGQPQHF. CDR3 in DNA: TGTGCCAGCAGGCCATACAGGGGCGGTCAGCCCCAGCATTTT.

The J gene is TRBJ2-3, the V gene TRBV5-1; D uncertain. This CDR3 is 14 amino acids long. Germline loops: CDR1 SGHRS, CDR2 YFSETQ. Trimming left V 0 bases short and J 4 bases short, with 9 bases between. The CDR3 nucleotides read TGCGCCAGCAGCTTGGGAGTCAAGGCAGATACGCAGTATTTT. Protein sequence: CASSLGVKADTQYF.

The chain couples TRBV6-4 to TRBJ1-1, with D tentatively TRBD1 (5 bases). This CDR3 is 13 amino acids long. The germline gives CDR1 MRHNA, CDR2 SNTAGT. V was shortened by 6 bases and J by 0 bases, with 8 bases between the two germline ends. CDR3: CASRKTVNTEAFF. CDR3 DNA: TGTGCCAGCAGGAAGACAGTGAACACTGAAGCTTTCTTT.

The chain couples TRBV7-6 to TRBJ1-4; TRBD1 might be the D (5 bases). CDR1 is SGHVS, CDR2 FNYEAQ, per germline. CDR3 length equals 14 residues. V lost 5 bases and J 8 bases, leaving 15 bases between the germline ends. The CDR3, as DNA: TGTGCCAGCAGCCCCAGGGCAGGCTTAGAAAAACTGTTTTTT. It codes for CASSPRAGLEKLFF.

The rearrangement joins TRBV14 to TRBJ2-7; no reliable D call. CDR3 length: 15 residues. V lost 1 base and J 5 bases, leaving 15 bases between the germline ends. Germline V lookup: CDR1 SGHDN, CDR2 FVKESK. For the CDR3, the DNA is TGTGCCAGCAGCCAAGTCTTGGGCAATATCAACGAGCAGTACTTC. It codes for CASSQVLGNINEQYF.

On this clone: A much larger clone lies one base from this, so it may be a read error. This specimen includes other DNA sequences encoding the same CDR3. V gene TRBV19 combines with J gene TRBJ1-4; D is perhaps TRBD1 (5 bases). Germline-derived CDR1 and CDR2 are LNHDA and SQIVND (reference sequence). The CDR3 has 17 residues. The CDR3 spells CASSARSLGATNEKLFF. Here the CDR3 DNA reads TGTGCCAGTAGTGCCCGAAGTCTAGGGGCCACTAATGAAAAACTATTTTTT.

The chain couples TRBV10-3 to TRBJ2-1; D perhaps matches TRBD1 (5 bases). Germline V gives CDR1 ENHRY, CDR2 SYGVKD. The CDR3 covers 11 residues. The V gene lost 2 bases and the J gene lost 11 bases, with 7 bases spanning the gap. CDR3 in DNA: TGTGCCATCAGTGAGGACAGAAAGCAGTTCTTC. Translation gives CAISEDRKQFF.

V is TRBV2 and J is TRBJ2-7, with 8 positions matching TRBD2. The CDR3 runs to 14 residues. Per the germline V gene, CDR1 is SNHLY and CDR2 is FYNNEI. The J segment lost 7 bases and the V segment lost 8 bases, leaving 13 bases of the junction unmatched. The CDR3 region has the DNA TGTGCCAGCGGTCTCGGCGGGTCGGGAGGGGAGCAGTACTTC. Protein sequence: CASGLGGSGGEQYF.

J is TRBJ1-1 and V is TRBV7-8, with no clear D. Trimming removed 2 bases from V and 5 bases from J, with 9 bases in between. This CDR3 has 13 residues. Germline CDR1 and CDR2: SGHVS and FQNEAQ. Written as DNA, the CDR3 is TGTGCCAGCAGCTTATCGGTTCGGACTGAAGCTTTCTTT. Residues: CASSLSVRTEAFF.

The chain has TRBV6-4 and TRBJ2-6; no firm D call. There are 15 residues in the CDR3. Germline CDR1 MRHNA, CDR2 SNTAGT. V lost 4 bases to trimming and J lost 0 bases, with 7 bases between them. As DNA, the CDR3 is TGTGCCAGCAGTGCGAGCAGCTCTGGGGCCAACGTCCTGACTTTC. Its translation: CASSASSSGANVLTF.

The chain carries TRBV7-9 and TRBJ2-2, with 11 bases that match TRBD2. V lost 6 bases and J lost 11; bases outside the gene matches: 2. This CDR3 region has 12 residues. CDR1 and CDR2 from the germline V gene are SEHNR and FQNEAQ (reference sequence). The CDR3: CASRGTSGELFF. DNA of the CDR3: TGTGCCAGCAGGGGGACTAGCGGAGAGCTGTTTTTT. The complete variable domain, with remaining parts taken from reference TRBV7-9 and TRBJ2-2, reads DTGVSQNPRHKITKRGQNVTFRCDPISEHNRLYWYRQTLGQGPEFLTYFQNEAQLEKSRLLSDRFSAERPKGSFSTLEIQRTEQGDSAMYLCASRGTSGELFFGEGSRLTVL.

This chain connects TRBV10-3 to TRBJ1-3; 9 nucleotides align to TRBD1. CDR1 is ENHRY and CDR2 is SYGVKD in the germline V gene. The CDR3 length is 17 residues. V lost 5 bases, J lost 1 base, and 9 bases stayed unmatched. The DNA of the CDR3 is TGTGCCATCAGTCCAGGGACAGGGCCAGGTTCTGGAAACACCATATATTTT. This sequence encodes CAISPGTGPGSGNTIYF.

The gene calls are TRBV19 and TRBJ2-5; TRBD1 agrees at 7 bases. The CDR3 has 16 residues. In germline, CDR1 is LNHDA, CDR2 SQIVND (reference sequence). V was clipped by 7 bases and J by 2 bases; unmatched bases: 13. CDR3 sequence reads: CASNPLRDSQQETQYF. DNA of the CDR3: TGTGCCAGTAACCCCTTGAGGGACAGCCAACAAGAGACCCAGTACTTC.

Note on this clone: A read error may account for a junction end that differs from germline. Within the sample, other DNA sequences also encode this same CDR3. The chain's CDR3 is CATSDLPVFQGFGNTIYF. The CDR3 DNA follows: TGTGCCACCAGTGACCTCCCGGTTTTTCAGGGATTTGGAAATACCATATATTTT. The chain carries TRBV24-1 and TRBJ1-3, with a tentative D call TRBD1 (5 bases). Germline-derived CDR1 and CDR2 are KGHDR and SFDVKD. The CDR3 spans 18 residues.

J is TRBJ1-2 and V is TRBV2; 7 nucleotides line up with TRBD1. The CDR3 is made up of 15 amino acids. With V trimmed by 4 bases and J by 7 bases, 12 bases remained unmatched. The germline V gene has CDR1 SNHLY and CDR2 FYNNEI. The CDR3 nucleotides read TGTGCCAGCAGTGCAGGGGGATCTCCCCAACGTGGCTACACCTTC. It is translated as CASSAGGSPQRGYTF.